The entry below gives a single TCR beta chain sequence along with its context. In the original workflow: Nucleated cell counts were estimated from reference gene primer amplification. Clones were read by immunoSEQ multiplex PCR, and TCRdb kept only the in-frame ones, dropping some. V, J and clone size were drawn from that table, and D and trimming were deduced from the DNA. The table shows about 150,000 clones, with more than 75% occurring only once. Germline CDR1 is SNHLY and CDR2 is FYNNEI. The V and J ends lost 7 bases and 2 bases respectively, with 11 bases between them. The CDR3 has 13 amino acids. This sample is part of a study of blood T cell repertoires in COVID-19. Overall study context: Acute and convalescent COVID-19 specimens originated in the United States, Italy and Spain. PBMCs, B-cell-depleted T cells, or T cells were the source of the cDNA or gDNA that made up the material.

The source of this sequence is a man between 50 and 59 years old who had recovered from COVID-19. Sequencing was carried out using peripheral blood. The rearrangement uses TRBV2 and TRBJ1-2; perhaps TRBD1 as D (5 bases). CDR3 region: CASKTGGNYGYTF. The CDR3 region has the DNA TGTGCCAGCAAGACGGGGGGAAACTATGGCTACACCTTC. Full variable domain (remainder filled in from reference TRBV2 and TRBJ1-2): EPEVTQTPSHQVTQMGQEVILRCVPISNHLYFYWYRQILGQKVEFLVSFYNNEISEKSEIFDDQFSVERPDGSNFTLKIRSTKLEDSAMYFCASKTGGNYGYTFGSGTRLTVV.